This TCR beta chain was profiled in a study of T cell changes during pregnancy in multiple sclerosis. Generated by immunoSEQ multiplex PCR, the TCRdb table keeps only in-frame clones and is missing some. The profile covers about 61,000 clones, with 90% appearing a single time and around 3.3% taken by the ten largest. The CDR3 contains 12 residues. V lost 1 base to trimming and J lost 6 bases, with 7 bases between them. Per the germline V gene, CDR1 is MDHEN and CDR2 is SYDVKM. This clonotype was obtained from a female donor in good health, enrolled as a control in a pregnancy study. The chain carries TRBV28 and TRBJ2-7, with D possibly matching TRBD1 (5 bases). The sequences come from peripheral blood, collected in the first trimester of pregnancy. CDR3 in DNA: TGTGCCAGCAGTTTATCAGGGTTCGAGCAGTACTTC. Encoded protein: CASSLSGFEQYF.